These T cell receptor beta chains were read from a single sample in a study of human T cells and chemical hapten exposure. TCRdb re-analysed the RACE reads in MiXCR, keeping a single row per CDR3 protein. There are roughly 64,000 distinct CDR3 sequences in the sample; 9.5% to 12% occur only once, and 2% to 3% lies in the top ten. Sequencing was performed on whole blood, taken in connection with sensitization to the hapten diphenylcyclopropenone (DPC). Every receptor here comes from a woman in her 30s with alopecia areata. Some clones in this sample may be carry-over from other donors' samples. Each CDR3 is given with its conserved first and last residue. Each record gives: CDR3 length, V gene, D gene, J gene, clone size, CDR3 DNA, CDR3 protein. The D gene is left open where the match is weak. Clone sizes are given selectively: once, few, many, or a class where the clone is expanded.

>16|TRBV12-3/TRBV12-4|NA|TRBJ2-7|few
TGTGCCAGCAGTATAAACTCCGGCAGGGGGGGCTACGAGCAGTACTTC
CASSINSGRGGYEQYF
>15|TRBV20-1|TRBD1|TRBJ2-6|many
TGCAGTGCTAGAGGGGGACAGTCTGGGGCCAACGTCCTGACTTTC
CSARGGQSGANVLTF
>15|TRBV7-2|TRBD1|TRBJ1-6|few
TGTGCCAGCAGCATGGGACAGGGAGAACGGTCACCCCTCCACTTT
CASSMGQGERSPLHF
>11|TRBV6-5|NA|TRBJ1-5|many
TGTGCCAGCAGCTTCGAGGGGCCCCAGCATTTT
CASSFEGPQHF
>14|TRBV28|NA|TRBJ2-7|NA
TGTGCCAGCAGGAGGGGAGGTGGGCCCTACGAGCAGTACTTC
CASRRGGGPYEQYF
>8|TRBV12-3/TRBV12-4|NA|TRBJ1-1|few
TGTGCCAGCAGACAAGCTTTCTTT
CASRQAFF
>13|TRBV7-3|NA|TRBJ1-5|many
TGTGCCAGCAGCTTGGGGCGGAATCAGCCCCAGCATTTT
CASSLGRNQPQHF
>13|TRBV4-1|NA|TRBJ2-5|many
TGCGCCAGCAGCCAACGTGGACAAGAGACCCAGTACTTC
CASSQRGQETQYF
>15|TRBV7-9|NA|TRBJ2-3|few
TGTGCCAGCAGCTTAGCAGGGGACGGTGGAGATACGCAGTATTTT
CASSLAGDGGDTQYF
>14|TRBV6-6|NA|TRBJ1-5|few
TGTGCCAGCAGCTCCGGACAGCGCAATCGGCCCCAGCATTTT
CASSSGQRNRPQHF
>14|TRBV11-2|TRBD1|TRBJ2-5|few
TGTGCCAGCAGCAGGGACAGGGTTGCAGAGACCCAGTACTTC
CASSRDRVAETQYF
>15|TRBV20-1|TRBD2|TRBJ2-3|NA
TGCAGTGCCCTCCTTCTAGCGGGAGCGGGGTATACGCAGTATTTT
CSALLLAGAGYTQYF